The rows below give T cell receptor beta chains drawn from one sample of a study of T cell repertoires in cytomegalovirus infection. TCRdb used MiXCR to reprocess the reads, holding one entry per CDR3 protein. The sample lists 650,000 to 900,000 distinct CDR3 sequences; roughly 28% were seen once. These receptors lack a known antigen. Here the sequenced sample was cultured CD8+ T cells from PBMCs, taken from culture after CMV antigen stimulation. The source is a human donor in good health (CMV status not recorded). Some clones in this sample may be carry-over from other donors' samples. The CDR3 runs from the conserved cysteine through the conserved F or W. D genes are given only for firm matches. The size field is filled for only some rows; it gives once, few, many or a size class.

j_call clone_size cdr3_length d_call v_call cdr3_aa cdr3_nt
TRBJ1-2 few 16 . TRBV6-1 CASSEKGNRANYGYTF TGTGCCAGCAGCGAAAAAGGGAACAGGGCTAACTATGGCTACACCTTC
TRBJ2-7 few 15 . TRBV6-5 CASSYSGRDSYEQYF TGTGCCAGCAGTTACAGTGGACGGGACTCCTACGAGCAGTACTTC
TRBJ2-7 . 16 TRBD2 TRBV4-1 CASSQVASGGGGEQYF TGCGCCAGCAGCCAAGTCGCTAGCGGGGGGGGCGGCGAGCAGTACTTC
TRBJ2-5 few 15 TRBD1 TRBV7-2 CASSVNRGTGETQYF TGTGCCAGCAGCGTAAACAGGGGTACAGGAGAGACCCAGTACTTC
TRBJ2-1 few 15 TRBD2 TRBV12-3/TRBV12-4 CASSSAGGLNNEQFF TGTGCCAGCAGCTCCGCGGGGGGGCTCAACAATGAGCAGTTCTTC
TRBJ2-2 . 15 . TRBV6-5 CASMGRDRRTGELFF TGTGCCAGCATGGGGCGGGACAGACGTACCGGGGAGCTGTTTTTT
TRBJ2-3 . 16 . TRBV7-9 CASSHPYSYPTDTQYF TGTGCCAGCAGTCATCCTTATAGTTACCCCACAGATACGCAGTATTTT
TRBJ2-7 few 13 . TRBV12-5 CASGPGQSYEQYF TGTGCTAGTGGTCCCGGACAGTCCTACGAGCAGTACTTC
TRBJ1-1 many 14 . TRBV6-2/TRBV6-3 CASSYFISNTEAFF TGTGCCAGCAGTTACTTTATCAGCAACACTGAAGCTTTCTTT
TRBJ1-2 . 15 TRBD1 TRBV27 CASSPWTGGKYGYTF TGTGCCAGCAGTCCCTGGACAGGGGGAAAGTATGGCTACACCTTC
TRBJ2-1 many 15 TRBD2 TRBV7-6 CASTPGGAGDPEQFF TGTGCCAGCACCCCGGGAGGGGCGGGGGACCCTGAGCAGTTCTTC
TRBJ2-7 few 13 . TRBV7-8 CASSPNLSYEQYF TGTGCCAGCAGCCCCAACCTATCCTACGAGCAGTACTTC
TRBJ1-2 . 15 . TRBV27 CASSLGPPGDYGYTF TGTGCCAGCAGTTTAGGCCCCCCGGGAGACTATGGCTACACCTTC
TRBJ1-1 few 14 . TRBV14 CASSQGTLNTEAFF TGTGCCAGCAGCCAAGGGACCTTAAACACTGAAGCTTTCTTT
TRBJ1-4 . 18 . TRBV18 CASSPPGRPGATNEKLFF TGTGCCAGCTCACCACCTGGGCGGCCGGGGGCAACTAATGAAAAACTGTTTTTT
TRBJ2-5 few 14 . TRBV7-9 CASEGGDGKETQYF TGTGCCAGCGAAGGTGGGGACGGGAAAGAGACCCAGTACTTC
TRBJ2-1 few 15 . TRBV7-2 CASSSRGQGGNEQFF TGTGCCAGCAGCTCCCGGGGCCAGGGGGGGAATGAGCAGTTCTTC
TRBJ2-7 . 13 . TRBV19 CASSISPSYEQYF TGTGCCAGTAGTATTAGTCCTTCCTACGAGCAGTACTTC
TRBJ2-3 few 15 . TRBV9 CASSGTGANTDTQYF TGTGCCAGCAGCGGAACGGGGGCAAACACAGATACGCAGTATTTT
TRBJ2-3 few 19 . TRBV6-2/TRBV6-3 CASSYSALKGPGDTDTQYF TGTGCCAGCAGTTACTCGGCCCTTAAAGGACCGGGAGACACAGATACGCAGTATTTT
TRBJ2-4 . 15 . TRBV7-3 CASSPGSVAKNIQYF TGTGCCAGCAGCCCGGGGTCCGTAGCCAAAAACATTCAGTACTTC
TRBJ2-7 once 15 . TRBV12-3/TRBV12-4 CASSFSGLSTYEQYF TGTGCCAGCAGTTTTTCAGGGTTATCAACCTACGAGCAGTACTTC
TRBJ2-1 few 12 . TRBV7-6 CASSFSGTGEFF TGTGCCAGCAGCTTTTCCGGGACTGGAGAGTTCTTC
TRBJ1-1 . 15 . TRBV10-3 CAISPGQYMNTEAFF TGTGCCATCAGTCCAGGACAGTACATGAACACTGAAGCTTTCTTT
TRBJ1-2 few 16 . TRBV29-1 CSVDPKGQGFNYGYTF TGCAGCGTTGATCCGAAGGGTCAGGGATTTAACTATGGCTACACCTTC
TRBJ2-5 . 14 TRBD2 TRBV12-3/TRBV12-4 CASRRSGGFETQYF TGTGCCAGCAGGCGTAGCGGGGGGTTCGAGACCCAGTACTTC
TRBJ2-1 . 16 TRBD1 TRBV19 CASSPRQGGVYNEQFF TGTGCCAGTAGTCCTCGACAGGGGGGGGTGTACAATGAGCAGTTCTTC
TRBJ2-7 few 14 . TRBV25-1 CASAKQGRGYEQYF TGTGCCAGCGCTAAACAGGGAAGGGGTTACGAGCAGTACTTC
TRBJ2-1 . 12 . TRBV20-1 CSARDGMNEQFF TGCAGTGCTAGAGACGGTATGAATGAGCAGTTCTTC
TRBJ2-7 few 13 . TRBV7-9 CASSLTQGYEQYF TGTGCCAGCAGCTTAACGCAGGGCTACGAGCAGTACTTC
TRBJ1-4 few 13 . TRBV7-6 CASSLEPHEKLFF TGTGCCAGCAGCTTAGAACCCCACGAAAAACTGTTTTTT
TRBJ1-2 . 14 TRBD1 TRBV10-2 CASNEGGPNYGYTF TGCGCCAGCAATGAAGGGGGCCCCAACTATGGCTACACCTTC
TRBJ2-7 . 16 . TRBV20-1 CSARDFKAGLSYEQYF TGCAGTGCTAGAGATTTTAAGGCAGGACTCTCCTACGAGCAGTACTTC
TRBJ2-5 . 16 . TRBV7-2 CASTPTGASGEETQYF TGTGCCAGCACTCCTACGGGGGCCAGCGGGGAGGAGACCCAGTACTTC
TRBJ1-4 few 16 TRBD1 TRBV7-6 CASGLGQAGPNEKLFF TGTGCCAGCGGTCTGGGACAGGCAGGGCCGAATGAAAAACTGTTTTTT
TRBJ1-2 many 14 . TRBV28 CASSMTENLYGYTF TGTGCCAGCAGTATGACCGAGAACCTCTATGGCTACACCTTC
TRBJ1-1 . 15 TRBD1 TRBV7-9 CASRAPGQGDTEAFF TGTGCCAGCAGAGCCCCGGGACAGGGGGACACTGAAGCTTTCTTT
TRBJ2-7 . 16 . TRBV7-9 CASSQEWKGYSYEQYF TGTGCCAGCAGCCAAGAATGGAAAGGTTACTCCTACGAGCAGTACTTC
TRBJ2-3 . 14 TRBD2 TRBV7-3 CASSPLAGEVTQYF TGTGCCAGCAGCCCCCTGGCGGGGGAGGTTACGCAGTATTTT
TRBJ1-1 many 15 . TRBV7-6 CASSHPAGMNTEAFF TGTGCCAGCAGCCACCCGGCAGGGATGAACACTGAAGCTTTCTTT